Shown below are 9 T cell receptor beta chains from a single sample sequenced in a study of cytomegalovirus exposure and HLA in healthy donors. The study ran its PCR with 60 Vbeta and 13 Jbeta primers. The assay was immunoSEQ multiplex PCR, and TCRdb's table has in-frame clones only and misses some. The sample shows 150,000 to 200,000 clones, roughly 77% of them seen only once. The sequencing sample was made of PBMCs. The receptors originated from a man in his forties or fifties in good health and CMV-seropositive.

This chain connects TRBV28 to TRBJ1-5; 12 nucleotides match TRBD1. CDR3 length: 16 amino acids. Germline V lookup: CDR1 MDHEN, CDR2 SYDVKM. V shed 6 bases, J shed 3 bases, and the junction held 6 bases outside the gene matches. CDR3 DNA: TGTGCCAGCAGGCGCCCGGGACAGGGGGCCAATCAGCCCCAGCATTTT. Protein: CASRRPGQGANQPQHF.

The rearrangement joins TRBV10-3 to TRBJ2-2, with 7 nucleotides matching TRBD1. Germline assignment: CDR1 ENHRY and CDR2 SYGVKD. Trimming cost V 8 bases and J 5 bases; bases outside gene matches: 14. The CDR3 length is 16 residues. CDR3 residues: CAILSRQGSSTGELFF. DNA of the CDR3: TGTGCCATCCTCTCCCGACAGGGAAGTAGTACCGGGGAGCTGTTTTTT.

This chain uses TRBV7-9 with TRBJ2-7; 10 nucleotides match TRBD2. V gave up 4 bases and J gave up 5 bases; unmatched junction bases: 8. Germline V lookup: CDR1 SEHNR, CDR2 FQNEAQ (reference sequence). The CDR3 spans 15 residues. CDR3 amino acids: CASSSQGLAMNEQYF. The CDR3 nucleotides are TGTGCCAGCAGCTCACAGGGACTAGCGATGAACGAGCAGTACTTC.

The V and J genes are TRBV27 and TRBJ1-5; a possible D gene is TRBD1 (5 bases). The V gene's germline CDR1 is MNHEY and CDR2 SMNVEV (reference sequence). V was trimmed by 0 bases and J by 1 base, leaving 7 bases between them. This CDR3 is 15 amino acids long. CDR3 in DNA: TGTGCCAGCAGTTTATCGGGGCTAAGCAATCAGCCCCAGCATTTT. The encoded protein is CASSLSGLSNQPQHF.

J is TRBJ2-7 and V is TRBV6-1; TRBD1 is a possible D gene (6 bases). The germline V and J ends were trimmed by 5 bases and 9 bases, with 14 bases remaining between them. This CDR3 comprises 12 residues. The V gene's germline CDR1 is MNHNS and CDR2 SASEGT. The CDR3 loop reads CASSTPGAAQYF. For the CDR3, the DNA is TGTGCCAGCAGTACACCAGGGGCGGCGCAGTACTTC.

The V call is TRBV6-1, the J call TRBJ1-5; no firm D call. CDR3 size: 15 residues. V was shortened by 2 bases and J by 0 bases, with 8 bases between the two germline ends. From germline, CDR1 is MNHNS and CDR2 SASEGT. Written as DNA, the CDR3 is TGTGCCAGCAGTGAACCCGGGTTTAGCAATCAGCCCCAGCATTTT. Encoded protein: CASSEPGFSNQPQHF.

The chain uses TRBV28 and TRBJ2-1, with 9 bases fitting TRBD2. The trim removed 1 base at V and 7 bases at J, leaving 14 bases unmatched. The CDR3 extends over 18 amino acids. Germline loops: CDR1 MDHEN, CDR2 SYDVKM. This chain's CDR3 is CASSLSLGAGGQRNEQFF. CDR3 nucleotide sequence: TGTGCCAGCAGTTTATCCCTCGGGGCGGGGGGGCAGCGGAATGAGCAGTTCTTC.

This clone was detected only once. The V call is TRBV7-2, the J call TRBJ1-2; 9 positions agree with TRBD1. This CDR3 has 16 residues. The trim removed 2 bases at V and 8 bases at J, leaving 12 bases unmatched. Germline loops: CDR1 SGHTA, CDR2 FQGNSA. The chain's CDR3 is CASSLNPGTGLRGYTF. The CDR3 DNA reads as TGTGCCAGCAGCTTAAATCCCGGGACAGGGCTGAGGGGCTACACCTTC.

The chain uses TRBV15 and TRBJ1-5, with D maybe TRBD1 (5 bases). The germline gives CDR1 LNHNV, CDR2 YYDKDF (reference sequence). The germline V and J ends were trimmed by 2 bases and 5 bases, with 13 bases remaining between them. The CDR3 is 15 residues long. This CDR3 reads CATSRRGEEDQPQHF. The CDR3 nucleotides are TGTGCCACCAGCAGACGGGGGGAGGAGGATCAGCCCCAGCATTTT.